A single sample is the source of the 28 T cell receptor beta chains below, sequenced in a study of T cells in Graves' hyperthyroidism and ophthalmopathy. RNA transcripts were the template for amplifying TCR beta CDR3 regions. Initially, a first-round RT-PCR of the TCR CDR3 employed the HTBI primer set. TCRdb reprocessed the multiplex PCR reads with MiXCR, giving one entry per CDR3 protein. The sample contains hundreds of thousands of distinct CDR3 sequences, under 60% of which appear only once. Sample: peripheral blood or thyroid tissue (not recorded which). The receptors originated from a woman in her late teens or twenties with Graves' hyperthyroidism.

CDR3 in amino acids: CSVQFSGGNTEAFF. The DNA for the CDR3 is TGCAGCGTCCAATTCAGCGGGGGGAACACTGAAGCTTTCTTT. J is TRBJ1-1 and V is TRBV29-1, with D possibly matching TRBD1 (5 bases). CDR3 length: 14 residues. The germline gives CDR1 SQVTM, CDR2 ANQGSEA. The ends were cut back, 6 bases at V and 1 base at J, with 15 bases in the middle.

In this sample, this clonotype turned up a few times. This chain uses TRBV11-2 with TRBJ2-7; possibly TRBD1 for D (5 bases). The CDR3 extends over 13 amino acids. Trimming removed 5 bases from V and 6 bases from J, with 14 bases in between. Germline V lookup: CDR1 SGHAT, CDR2 FQNNGV. In DNA, the CDR3 is TGTGCCAGCAGCGCATCGCAGGGTTTCGAGCAGTACTTC. It yields the protein CASSASQGFEQYF.

The table lists this clonotype with a few counts. The chain is built from TRBV14 and TRBJ1-2; D uncertain. Looked up from germline, CDR1 is SGHDN and CDR2 is FVKESK. V lost 2 bases to trimming and J lost 6 bases, with 13 bases between them. The CDR3 runs 14 residues. The CDR3 DNA follows: TGTGCCAGCAGCCAACCGGGTTCATTCCATGGCTACACCTTC. The encoded protein is CASSQPGSFHGYTF.

In this sample, this clonotype turned up a few times. This chain connects TRBV7-9 to TRBJ1-1; D unclear. V lost 1 base and J lost 0, with 6 bases in between. The CDR3 covers 14 residues. CDR1 is SEHNR and CDR2 is FQNEAQ in the germline V gene (reference sequence). As DNA, the CDR3 is TGTGCCAGCAGCTTAGTCGGTATGAACACTGAAGCTTTCTTT. Translating gives CASSLVGMNTEAFF. Using reference TRBV7-9 and TRBJ1-1 for the parts outside the CDR3, the full variable domain is DTGVSQNPRHKITKRGQNVTFRCDPISEHNRLYWYRQTLGQGPEFLTYFQNEAQLEKSRLLSDRFSAERPKGSFSTLEIQRTEQGDSAMYLCASSLVGMNTEAFFGQGTRLTVV.

This clonotype showed up many times. The DNA of the CDR3 is TGTGCCACCCGGGACAGGGCGCAAGAGACCCAGTACTTC. Translation: CATRDRAQETQYF. The genes are TRBV24-1 and TRBJ2-5; 9 bases line up with TRBD1. CDR3 length: 13 amino acids. The ends lost 9 bases at V and 2 bases at J; junction bases unmatched: 3. The germline V gene encodes CDR1 KGHDR and CDR2 SFDVKD.

The rearrangement joins TRBV20-1 to TRBJ2-5, with 10 bases fitting TRBD2. The V gene end was trimmed by 5 bases and the J gene end by 5 bases; junction bases not matched to a gene: 11. Per the germline V gene, CDR1 is DFQATT and CDR2 is SNEGSKA (reference sequence). The length of the CDR3 is 15 residues. CDR3 amino acids: CSAPGGGTSAETQYF. The CDR3 DNA is TGCAGTGCTCCTGGGGGGGGGACTAGCGCCGAGACCCAGTACTTC.

The rearrangement joins TRBV7-9 to TRBJ1-3; weak D call: TRBD1 (5 bases). CDR1 is SEHNR, CDR2 FQNEAQ, per germline (reference sequence). Trimming cost V 0 bases and J 0 bases, with 9 bases left between them. CDR3 size: 16 residues. The CDR3 loop reads CASSLARGDSGNTIYF. The CDR3, as DNA: TGTGCCAGCAGCTTAGCCCGGGGGGACTCTGGAAACACCATATATTTT.

This clonotype was observed a handful of times. The J gene is TRBJ2-7, the V gene TRBV12-3 or TRBV12-4; D not certain. The CDR3 has 14 residues. V dropped 3 bases and J dropped 0 bases, with 9 bases sitting between them. The CDR3 DNA reads as TGTGCCAGCAGTTTGCATCGCGGCTCCTACGAGCAGTACTTC. It codes for CASSLHRGSYEQYF.

The sample holds a few counts of this clonotype. The J gene is TRBJ1-1, the V gene TRBV12-3 or TRBV12-4; D not certain. The CDR3 has 13 amino acids. Trimming took off 7 bases at V and 1 base at J, with 10 bases between the two ends. CDR3 loop: CASTRPGNTEAFF. The CDR3 bases are TGTGCCAGCACGCGCCCGGGGAACACTGAAGCTTTCTTT.

The rearrangement joins TRBV2 to TRBJ1-2; TRBD1 agrees at 7 bases. CDR3 length equals 14 residues. CDR1 is SNHLY, CDR2 FYNNEI, per germline. V lost 3 bases to trimming and J lost 6 bases; unmatched junction nucleotides: 7. CDR3 coding DNA: TGTGCCAGCAGTGAGCAAGGGGGCGCGGATGGCTACACCTTC. The encoded protein is CASSEQGGADGYTF. Full variable domain (missing parts from reference TRBV2 and TRBJ1-2): EPEVTQTPSHQVTQMGQEVILRCVPISNHLYFYWYRQILGQKVEFLVSFYNNEISEKSEIFDDQFSVERPDGSNFTLKIRSTKLEDSAMYFCASSEQGGADGYTFGSGTRLTVV.

As concerns this clonotype: The junction departs from the called germline gene at one end, perhaps through a read error. V gene TRBV25-1 combines with J gene TRBJ1-5; possibly TRBD1 for D (6 bases). This CDR3 spans 14 amino acids. The germline CDR1 and CDR2 sequences are MGHDK and SYGVNS. CDR3 sequence reads: CTSTLQGGNQPQHF. In DNA, the CDR3 is TGTACCAGCACCCTACAGGGTGGAAATCAGCCCCAGCATTTT.

The V and J genes are TRBV20-1 and TRBJ2-3; 10 bases match TRBD2. The germline CDR1 and CDR2 sequences are DFQATT and SNEGSKA (reference sequence). The CDR3 runs 16 residues. The ends lost 6 bases at V and 0 bases at J; junction bases unmatched: 9. Here the CDR3 DNA reads TGCAGTGCCCTAGCGGGAGAGATGCCTAGCACAGATACGCAGTATTTT. Amino acids: CSALAGEMPSTDTQYF.

This clonotype was seen a few times. V is TRBV20-1 and J is TRBJ1-1; the D is unclear. The ends were cut back, 3 bases at V and 0 bases at J, with 14 bases in the middle. The CDR3 totals 15 residues. Germline V gene lookup returns CDR1 DFQATT and CDR2 SNEGSKA (reference sequence). The CDR3 protein is CSASLGAGMNTEAFF. The CDR3 nucleotides read TGCAGTGCTAGCCTGGGAGCAGGCATGAACACTGAAGCTTTCTTT.

This clonotype has only a few counts. The V call is TRBV10-3, the J call TRBJ2-7; 7 nucleotides agree with TRBD2. In germline, CDR1 is ENHRY, CDR2 SYGVKD. V lost 2 bases to trimming and J lost 5 bases; unmatched junction nucleotides: 3. The CDR3 is 13 amino acids. Here the CDR3 DNA reads TGTGCCATCAGTGAGCGGGAGGCCAACGAGCAGTACTTC. It is translated as CAISEREANEQYF.

This chain uses TRBV20-1 with TRBJ2-2, with TRBD1 matching over 9 bases. CDR1 and CDR2 from the germline V gene are DFQATT and SNEGSKA (reference sequence). The CDR3 is 14 residues long. J gave up 4 bases and V 2 bases, and 2 bases lay outside the gene matches. CDR3: CSARNRGRTGELFF. CDR3 nucleotide sequence: TGCAGTGCTAGAAACAGGGGGCGCACCGGGGAGCTGTTTTTT.

Here the CDR3 reads CASSFSVDSGNTIYF. DNA for the CDR3: TGTGCCAGCAGCTTCAGCGTCGACTCTGGAAACACCATATATTTT. V and J are TRBV7-2 and TRBJ1-3; D remains unclear. Germline V CDR1 and CDR2: SGHTA, FQGNSA. The CDR3 extends over 15 amino acids. V lost 3 bases and J 0 bases, leaving 9 bases between the germline ends.

The table lists this clonotype with a few counts. The genes are TRBV5-1 and TRBJ1-2; D is unclear. The CDR3 extends over 16 amino acids. In germline, CDR1 is SGHRS, CDR2 YFSETQ. Trimming left V 4 bases short and J 3 bases short, with 19 bases between. CDR3: CASSMDGRSFDYGYTF. CDR3 DNA sequence: TGCGCCAGCAGCATGGATGGACGGTCTTTCGACTATGGCTACACCTTC.

The table lists this clonotype with a few counts. The chain uses TRBV5-4 and TRBJ1-1; possibly TRBD1 for D (5 bases). The length of the CDR3 is 14 residues. V was pared by 3 bases and J by 4 bases, with 13 bases between. The germline CDR1 and CDR2 sequences are SGHNT and YYREEE (reference sequence). DNA for the CDR3: TGTGCCAGCAGCTGGGGCCGGGAGGGCACTGAAGCTTTCTTT. Its protein product is CASSWGREGTEAFF.

The rearrangement links TRBV7-2 to TRBJ1-4; D unresolved. The germline V and J ends were trimmed by 2 bases and 4 bases, with 8 bases remaining between them. CDR1 SGHTA and CDR2 FQGNSA come from the germline V gene. This CDR3 contains 14 residues. CDR3 nucleotide sequence: TGTGCCAGCAGCTTATCAGGACTTAATGAAAAACTGTTTTTT. Protein sequence: CASSLSGLNEKLFF. The full variable domain, with the rest looked up from reference TRBV7-2 and TRBJ1-4, is GAGVSQSPSNKVTEKGKDVELRCDPISGHTALYWYRQSLGQGLEFLIYFQGNSAPDKSGLPSDRFSAERTGGSVSTLTIQRTQQEDSAVYLCASSLSGLNEKLFFGSGTQLSVL.

V usage is TRBV14 and J usage is TRBJ1-4; 9 nucleotides agree with TRBD1. This CDR3 spans 13 amino acids. Germline trimming cut 4 bases from V and 10 bases from J; bases unmatched to any gene: 4. Germline V gene data show CDR1 as SGHDN and CDR2 as FVKESK. The chain's CDR3 is CASSPTGGGKLFF. The CDR3 DNA reads TGTGCCAGCAGCCCGACAGGGGGTGGAAAACTGTTTTTT.

The genes are TRBV20-1 and TRBJ1-5; D is unclear. Per the germline V gene, CDR1 is DFQATT and CDR2 is SNEGSKA (reference sequence). V was clipped by 0 bases and J by 6 bases, with 9 bases between them. The CDR3 length is 13 residues. CDR3: CSARDLGSQPQHF. The DNA for the CDR3 is TGCAGTGCTAGAGATCTCGGGAGTCAGCCCCAGCATTTT.

The V gene is TRBV12-3 or TRBV12-4, the J gene TRBJ1-1; the D gene is possibly TRBD1 (6 bases). V lost 3 bases, J lost 0 bases, and 14 bases lay in between. The CDR3 covers 16 residues. CDR3 sequence reads: CASSLEGEQLNTEAFF. CDR3 DNA: TGTGCCAGCAGTTTGGAGGGGGAACAATTGAACACTGAAGCTTTCTTT.

This clonotype was seen only a few times. This chain joins TRBV29-1 and TRBJ2-5; tentatively, D is TRBD1 (5 bases). Per germline, CDR1 SQVTM and CDR2 ANQGSEA. The V end lost 2 bases, the J end lost 6 bases, and 16 bases lay between the germline ends. The length of the CDR3 is 14 residues. The CDR3 DNA reads TGCAGCGTTGAACCCCTCGGGCAGGGAAAGACCCAGTACTTC. Translating it yields CSVEPLGQGKTQYF.

V is TRBV10-3 and J is TRBJ2-5; perhaps TRBD1 as D (6 bases). V was trimmed by 6 bases and J by 5 bases, leaving 16 bases between them. In germline, CDR1 is ENHRY, CDR2 SYGVKD. The CDR3 totals 14 residues. Here the CDR3 reads CAIRPTWGRETQYF. CDR3 in DNA: TGTGCCATCAGACCAACGTGGGGGCGCGAGACCCAGTACTTC.

This rearrangement joins TRBV7-2 to TRBJ2-7, with D possibly called TRBD1 or TRBD2 (5 bases each). The CDR3 is made up of 14 amino acids. The ends were cut back, 2 bases at V and 2 bases at J, with 10 bases in the middle. CDR1 and CDR2 (germline): SGHTA, FQGNSA. The CDR3 coding sequence is TGTGCCAGCAGCTTATTCAGGGACCCCTACGAGCAGTACTTC. Its protein is CASSLFRDPYEQYF.

This chain links TRBV15 with TRBJ2-5; possible D gene TRBD2, 5 bases. The CDR3 length is 20 residues. Germline values: CDR1 LNHNV, CDR2 YYDKDF (reference sequence). Trimming shortened V by 1 base and J by 4 bases, and 28 bases separated the two germline ends. The chain's CDR3 is CATSRGTVSYEVEGRETQYF. The CDR3 DNA reads as TGTGCCACCAGCAGAGGGACGGTCTCCTACGAGGTTGAGGGAAGAGAGACCCAGTACTTC.

This clonotype was seen ten or more times. This rearrangement joins TRBV24-1 to TRBJ2-7, with 10 bases fitting TRBD2. This CDR3 is built from 14 residues. Per germline, CDR1 KGHDR and CDR2 SFDVKD. Germline trimming cut 4 bases from V and 3 bases from J; bases unmatched to any gene: 2. CDR3 coding DNA: TGTGCCACCAGTGACGGGACTAGCGACTACGAGCAGTACTTC. Translation gives CATSDGTSDYEQYF.

On this clonotype: Possible read error: a much larger clone is one base away. The J gene is TRBJ2-6, the V gene TRBV7-2; 9 nucleotides match TRBD2. The CDR3 is made up of 18 amino acids. Germline lookup yields CDR1 SGHTA and CDR2 FQGNSA. The CDR3 bases are TGTGTCAGCGGCCTAGCGGGGACATTCCTCTCTGGGGCCAACGTCCTGACTTTC. Translating it yields CVSGLAGTFLSGANVLTF.